The source of this TCR beta chain is a study of T cells after yellow fever vaccination. Production of TCR cDNA was by 5'RACE template switching, which also added a universal primer site and UMIs. TCRdb ran MiXCR on the 5' RACE reads and lists one entry per CDR3 protein. This sample yields just under 600,000 distinct CDR3 sequences, of which roughly 13% are seen a single time; over 12% belongs to the top ten. Study results and caveats: Post-booster repertoires contained most primary-vaccination clones again (about 95% CD4, about 88% CD8).

On this clonotype: As yet, its antigen is unknown.

Sequencing used PBMCs, obtained on the day of the yellow fever booster vaccination. The receptor's source is a man under 40 who received the YFV17D yellow fever vaccine.

Here the CDR3 reads CSVDGWSMSTEAFF. The CDR3 DNA follows: TGCAGCGTTGACGGGTGGAGTATGAGCACTGAAGCTTTCTTT. This chain connects TRBV29-1 to TRBJ1-1, with D unclear. Germline lookup yields CDR1 SQVTM and CDR2 ANQGSEA. This CDR3 has 14 amino acids. The V end lost 3 bases, the J end lost 4 bases, and 15 bases lay between the germline ends.